This T cell receptor beta chain was profiled in a study of memory CD4+ T cells and cytomegalovirus serostatus. Across the study: This sample comes from healthy Belgian adults, eight to ten CMV seropositive, approximately 23 seronegative. Findings of the study overall: About 40% of the roughly 160 known CMV-associated TCRbeta sequences appeared in CD4+ memory.

Concerning this clone itself: Its specificity is not known.

Germline CDR1 SGHTA, CDR2 FQGNSA. CDR3 length: 16 amino acids. The V gene end was trimmed by 4 bases and the J gene end by 5 bases; junction bases not matched to a gene: 5. The table came from immunoSEQ multiplex PCR; TCRdb's copy has only in-frame clones and leaves some out. Of some 87,000 clones in the sample, approximately 80% were seen once. The sort gate was single viable CD3+CD4+CD8-CD45RO+ cells for memory CD4+ T cells. The chain joins TRBV7-2 to TRBJ2-3; TRBD2 matches 14 bases. This TCR came from an adult in good health and CMV-seropositive. Sequenced: memory CD4+ T cells from blood. In DNA form, the CDR3 reads TGTGCCAGCAGCTCGGGACTAGCGGGAGCTGAAGATACGCAGTATTTT. Translating it yields CASSSGLAGAEDTQYF.